Following are 30 T cell receptor beta chains from one sample sequenced in a study of shared clonotypes between healthy human individuals. Assay used: immunoSEQ multiplex PCR; TCRdb lists only in-frame clones, some missing. The sample includes around 2.5 million clones, approximately 93% of them seen just once. Input material: naive CD4+ T cells from PBMCs. Documented subset: CD45RA+ positively selected. These receptors originate from a man aged 18 to 29 in good health. Some clones in this sample may be carry-over from other donors' samples.

A note on this clone: This same CDR3 is encoded by further DNA sequences in the sample. J is TRBJ1-4 and V is TRBV28; 7 bases are shared with TRBD1. V lost 6 bases, J lost 3 bases, and 7 bases stayed unmatched. The CDR3 loop spans 15 amino acids. Germline V CDR1 and CDR2: MDHEN, SYDVKM. The CDR3 protein is CASSLPGTANEKLFF. The CDR3 DNA sequence: TGTGCCAGCAGCTTACCCGGGACAGCTAATGAAAAACTGTTTTTT.

The genes are TRBV4-2 and TRBJ2-1, with TRBD2 identical over 9 bases. Germline assignment: CDR1 LGHNA and CDR2 YNFKEQ. The CDR3 covers 17 residues. V shed 2 bases and J 7 bases; nucleotides not matched to a gene: 12. The CDR3 region is CASSQRGQGLARNEQFF. CDR3 sequence (DNA): TGTGCCAGCAGCCAACGTGGGCAGGGACTAGCCAGGAATGAGCAGTTCTTC.

With regard to this clone: Other nucleotide sequences from this sample produce the same CDR3. The gene calls are TRBV27 and TRBJ1-2; no reliable D call. V gave up 3 bases and J gave up 1 base, with 6 bases separating them. Germline V lookup: CDR1 MNHEY, CDR2 SMNVEV (reference sequence). This CDR3 comprises 13 residues. The CDR3 region has the DNA TGTGCCAGCAGTTTGCAGCGTAACTATGGCTACACCTTC. Amino acid sequence: CASSLQRNYGYTF.

The chain uses TRBV5-1 and TRBJ2-1, with 9 nucleotides matching TRBD2. Germline-derived CDR1 and CDR2 are SGHRS and YFSETQ. The CDR3 consists of 14 residues. The V and J ends lost 8 bases and 3 bases, in that order; junction bases with no gene match: 6. CDR3 sequence reads: CASKLAGNYNEQFF. In DNA form, the CDR3 reads TGCGCCAGTAAGCTAGCGGGAAACTACAATGAGCAGTTCTTC.

The J gene is TRBJ2-2, the V gene TRBV19; 15 nucleotides line up with TRBD2. Germline trimming cut 11 bases from V and 5 bases from J; bases unmatched to any gene: 9. Germline CDR1 is LNHDA and CDR2 is SQIVND (reference sequence). The CDR3 contains 16 residues. CDR3 sequence: CASGGLAGGRTGELFF. CDR3 coding DNA: TGTGCCTCGGGGGGACTAGCGGGAGGACGTACCGGGGAGCTGTTTTTT. The full variable domain, completed using reference TRBV19 and TRBJ2-2, is DGGITQSPKYLFRKEGQNVTLSCEQNLNHDAMYWYRQDPGQGLRLIYYSQIVNDFQKGDIAEGYSVSREKKESFPLTVTSAQKNPTAFYLCASGGLAGGRTGELFFGEGSRLTVL.

V is TRBV9 and J is TRBJ2-1, with a tentative D call TRBD2 (5 bases). Germline-derived CDR1 and CDR2 are SGDLS and YYNGEE. This CDR3 has 15 residues. Trimming removed 2 bases at V and 5 bases at J, with 14 bases between. The CDR3 sequence is CASSVTGGRDNEQFF. The DNA for the CDR3 is TGTGCCAGCAGCGTGACTGGCGGGCGGGACAATGAGCAGTTCTTC.

The gene calls are TRBV28 and TRBJ1-2; D gene unclear. Germline V CDR1 and CDR2: MDHEN, SYDVKM. The CDR3 contains 12 residues. V lost 6 bases and J lost 4, with 9 bases in between. The CDR3 bases are TGTGCCAGCAGAACGCGCGGCTATGGCTACACCTTC. Translating gives CASRTRGYGYTF.

The CDR3 DNA is TGTGCCATCAGTGAGTCGAAGGGAGGAATCTACGAGCAGTACTTC. Protein: CAISESKGGIYEQYF. This chain connects TRBV10-3 to TRBJ2-7, with D possibly TRBD2 on 6 matching bases. The CDR3 length is 15 residues. The V and J ends lost 0 bases and 3 bases respectively, with 12 bases between them. From germline, CDR1 is ENHRY and CDR2 SYGVKD.

In the case of this clone: One end of the junction does not line up with germline, which may come from a read error. The chain combines TRBV27 with TRBJ1-4; D gene ambiguous. In germline, CDR1 is MNHEY, CDR2 SMNVEV (reference sequence). The length of the CDR3 is 10 residues. CDR3 residues: CAKNTGNFLF. CDR3 nucleotide sequence: TGTGCCAAAAATACGGGGAACTTCCTTTTT.

This chain joins TRBV4-1 and TRBJ1-5, with a possible D match to TRBD1 (6 bases). CDR1 and CDR2 from the germline V gene are MGHRA and YSYEKL. The V end was cut by 1 base, the J end by 6 bases, with 19 bases between. The CDR3 covers 17 residues. The CDR3 here is CASSQVGRGPRGQPQHF. CDR3 DNA sequence: TGCGCCAGCAGCCAAGTGGGCAGGGGCCCCAGAGGTCAGCCCCAGCATTTT.

This rearrangement joins TRBV2 to TRBJ2-1; D uncertain. The CDR3 totals 12 residues. The germline V and J ends were trimmed by 5 bases and 3 bases, with 5 bases remaining between them. CDR1 and CDR2 from the germline V gene are SNHLY and FYNNEI. The CDR3 sequence is CASSSVYNEQFF. CDR3 DNA: TGTGCCAGCAGTTCTGTCTACAATGAGCAGTTCTTC.

The rearrangement uses TRBV5-1 and TRBJ1-2; no firm D call. CDR3 length equals 12 residues. In germline, CDR1 is SGHRS, CDR2 YFSETQ. Trimming took 7 bases from V and 7 from J, leaving 14 bases between them. The CDR3, as DNA: TGCGCCAGCGTTTCCGATGGTGGTGGCTACACCTTC. Its translation: CASVSDGGGYTF.

The sample holds one count of this clone. V is TRBV21-1 and J is TRBJ2-2; the table calls TRBD2, which could not be checked here. TRBV21-1 is annotated as a pseudogene. CDR3 size: 16 residues. In DNA, the CDR3 is TGTGCCAGCAGCAAATTAGCGGGCGCGAACACCGGGGAGCTGTTTTTT. Protein sequence: CASSKLAGANTGELFF.

The V call is TRBV28, the J call TRBJ2-6; the D gene is possibly TRBD1 (6 bases). The ends were cut back, 7 bases at V and 2 bases at J, with 12 bases in the middle. The germline gives CDR1 MDHEN, CDR2 SYDVKM. The CDR3 totals 15 residues. The CDR3 region is CASTLQGAGANVLTF. The CDR3 DNA is TGTGCCAGCACCCTACAGGGAGCTGGGGCCAACGTCCTGACTTTC.

This chain uses TRBV27 with TRBJ2-7; D may be TRBD2 (5 bases). V lost 5 bases and J lost 7, with 15 bases in between. Germline values: CDR1 MNHEY, CDR2 SMNVEV (reference sequence). The CDR3 is 13 amino acids. CDR3 sequence: CASSPGKAGEQYF. The DNA of the CDR3 is TGTGCCAGCAGTCCGGGGAAGGCCGGGGAGCAGTACTTC.

The chain uses TRBV4-1 and TRBJ1-6; 9 bases map to TRBD1. The length of the CDR3 is 20 residues. CDR1 and CDR2 (germline): MGHRA, YSYEKL. Trimming took 1 base from V and 9 from J; bases not matched to a gene: 19. CDR3 loop: CASSQVGDRVATPHISPLHF. In DNA, the CDR3 is TGCGCCAGCAGCCAAGTTGGGGACAGGGTCGCTACGCCCCACATTTCACCCCTCCACTTT.

This clone was picked up one time. The same CDR3 is also encoded by other DNA sequences in this sample. V and J are TRBV28 and TRBJ1-5; the D is unclear. The CDR3 spans 11 residues. In germline, CDR1 is MDHEN, CDR2 SYDVKM. V lost 11 bases, J lost 2 bases, and 7 bases lay in between. The CDR3 nucleotides read TGTGCCTCCGGGGGCAATCAGCCCCAGCATTTT. Protein: CASGGNQPQHF. The variable domain in full, completed from reference TRBV28 and TRBJ1-5, reads DVKVTQSSRYLVKRTGEKVFLECVQDMDHENMFWYRQDPGLGLRLIYFSYDVKMKEKGDIPEGYSVSREKKERFSLILESASTNQTSMYLCASGGNQPQHFGDGTRLSIL.

The chain uses TRBV15 and TRBJ2-7; weak D call: TRBD2 (5 bases). The CDR3 runs 14 residues. Between the trimmed V and J ends, which lost 0 bases and 2 bases, there was a span of 8 bases. Germline V gene lookup returns CDR1 LNHNV and CDR2 YYDKDF (reference sequence). This chain's CDR3 is CATSRDTGTYEQYF. For the CDR3, the DNA is TGTGCCACCAGCAGAGATACCGGGACCTACGAGCAGTACTTC.

The chain uses TRBV28 and TRBJ2-1; D call uncertain. V lost 7 bases and J lost 8, with 18 bases in between. The CDR3 has 14 residues. Germline V gives CDR1 MDHEN, CDR2 SYDVKM. The CDR3 sequence is CASIPNQSLDEQFF. The CDR3 DNA reads TGTGCCAGCATACCAAACCAGTCCCTAGATGAGCAGTTCTTC.

This clone was detected only once. Other DNA sequences in this specimen translate into the identical CDR3. The chain links TRBV18 to TRBJ2-7; 8 positions match TRBD2. Germline V gene data show CDR1 as KGHSH and CDR2 as LQKENI. The CDR3 spans 14 residues. The V segment lost 2 bases and the J segment 3 bases; nucleotides outside the gene matches: 3. The CDR3 DNA reads TGTGCCAGCTCACCAGGGACTAGGGGCTACGAGCAGTACTTC. As protein: CASSPGTRGYEQYF. The full variable domain, rest sourced from reference TRBV18 and TRBJ2-7, is NAGVMQNPRHLVRRRGQEARLRCSPMKGHSHVYWYRQLPEEGLKFMVYLQKENIIDESGMPKERFSAEFPKEGPSILRIQQVVRGDSAAYFCASSPGTRGYEQYFGPGTRLTVT.

In its sample, this clone was seen a few times. The gene calls are TRBV2 and TRBJ1-1; the D gene is possibly TRBD1 (6 bases). Trimming removed 3 bases at V and 1 base at J, with 12 bases between. The CDR3 has 15 amino acids. Germline values: CDR1 SNHLY, CDR2 FYNNEI. This CDR3 is CASSDVGGPNTEAFF. In DNA form, the CDR3 reads TGTGCCAGCAGTGATGTAGGGGGGCCGAACACTGAAGCTTTCTTT.

The chain links TRBV28 to TRBJ1-1; 7 positions agree with TRBD1. Trimming at V came to 7 bases and at J to 4 bases, leaving 15 bases not matched to a gene. This CDR3 is built from 16 residues. Per the germline V gene, CDR1 is MDHEN and CDR2 is SYDVKM. CDR3: CASIPGQRNRVTEAFF. CDR3 nucleotide sequence: TGTGCCAGCATTCCGGGACAGAGGAACAGAGTCACTGAAGCTTTCTTT. Combining the CDR3 with reference TRBV28 and TRBJ1-1 gives the whole variable domain DVKVTQSSRYLVKRTGEKVFLECVQDMDHENMFWYRQDPGLGLRLIYFSYDVKMKEKGDIPEGYSVSREKKERFSLILESASTNQTSMYLCASIPGQRNRVTEAFFGQGTRLTVV.

The V gene is TRBV9, the J gene TRBJ2-7; D is unclear. V lost 0 bases, J lost 6 bases, and 10 bases lay in between. The CDR3 spans 13 residues. Germline CDR1 SGDLS, CDR2 YYNGEE. The CDR3: CASSVVGWGEQYF. Here the CDR3 DNA reads TGTGCCAGCAGCGTAGTGGGATGGGGCGAGCAGTACTTC. Combining the CDR3 with reference TRBV9 and TRBJ2-7 gives the whole variable domain DSGVTQTPKHLITATGQRVTLRCSPRSGDLSVYWYQQSLDQGLQFLIQYYNGEERAKGNILERFSAQQFPDLHSELNLSSLELGDSALYFCASSVVGWGEQYFGPGTRLTVT.

The rearrangement joins TRBV28 to TRBJ1-1, with no clear D. Germline CDR1 MDHEN, CDR2 SYDVKM. V was cut by 4 bases and J by 0 bases, with 6 bases left in between. The CDR3 length is 13 residues. CDR3 in amino acids: CASSSRMNTEAFF. CDR3 sequence (DNA): TGTGCCAGCAGTTCGAGAATGAACACTGAAGCTTTCTTT.

This chain connects TRBV6-1 to TRBJ1-2, with 8 bases that match TRBD1. The germline V gene has CDR1 MNHNS and CDR2 SASEGT. Trimming took 7 bases from V and 0 from J; bases not matched to a gene: 4. The CDR3 extends over 14 amino acids. CDR3 DNA sequence: TGTGCCAGCAAGAGGACAGGGACTAACTATGGCTACACCTTC. Amino acid sequence: CASKRTGTNYGYTF.

The rearrangement joins TRBV28 to TRBJ2-3; D is possibly TRBD1 or TRBD2 (5 bases each). Germline CDR1 reads MDHEN; CDR2 reads SYDVKM. The V gene lost 8 bases and the J gene lost 4 bases, with 19 bases spanning the gap. The CDR3 is made up of 15 amino acids. DNA of the CDR3: TGTGCCAGCGCTAGATCCGGGGCCCCTGCAGATACGCAGTATTTT. This gives the protein CASARSGAPADTQYF.

V and J are TRBV6-1 and TRBJ2-3, with D unclear. This CDR3 contains 16 residues. V lost 0 bases to trimming and J lost 4 bases, with 14 bases between them. CDR1 and CDR2 (germline): MNHNS, SASEGT. For the CDR3, the DNA is TGTGCCAGCAGTGAAGCCCCAAGGTTCCCCGCAGATACGCAGTATTTT. It codes for CASSEAPRFPADTQYF.

This chain uses TRBV10-2 with TRBJ2-4; D is undetermined. Per germline, CDR1 WSHSY and CDR2 SAAADI. V lost 0 bases to trimming and J lost 0 bases, with 18 bases between them. The CDR3 length is 19 residues. The CDR3 DNA follows: TGCGCCAGCAGTGAGTCGGTTAGGTTACCGCAACTAGCCAAAAACATTCAGTACTTC. As protein: CASSESVRLPQLAKNIQYF.

This sequence joins TRBV7-8 and TRBJ2-1, with a possible D match to TRBD1 (6 bases). The V gene's germline CDR1 is SGHVS and CDR2 FQNEAQ. The V end was cut by 4 bases, the J end by 4 bases, with 11 bases between. The CDR3 covers 14 residues. CDR3 bases: TGTGCCAGCAGCTCGCAGCAGGGGTACAATGAGCAGTTCTTC. It codes for CASSSQQGYNEQFF.

The chain has TRBV28 and TRBJ2-5, with D perhaps TRBD1 (6 bases). The V end lost 5 bases, the J end lost 4 bases, and 14 bases lay between the germline ends. The CDR3 runs to 14 residues. From germline, CDR1 is MDHEN and CDR2 SYDVKM. Here the CDR3 reads CASSIGTRRETQYF. In DNA, the CDR3 is TGTGCCAGCAGTATCGGGACACGAAGAGAGACCCAGTACTTC.